The 23 T cell receptor beta chains reported below all come from one sample, sequenced in a study of blood T cells in healthy people across ages. The use of a sample-barcoded 5' primer and a J-beta primer mix characterized a second PCR of roughly 6 to 11 cycles. MiXCR was run by TCRdb on the 5' RACE reads, yielding one entry per CDR3 protein. The table shows hundreds of thousands of distinct CDR3 sequences, with around 45% occurring only once. What was sequenced was blood. The source is a man between 60 and 75 years old in good health.

Concerning this clonotype itself: One junction end disagrees with the germline gene, perhaps due to a read error. This sequence joins TRBV4-3 and TRBJ1-6; D call uncertain. This CDR3 spans 14 amino acids. The germline gives CDR1 LGHNA, CDR2 YSLEER. CDR3 nucleotides: TGCGCCAGCGGCCAAGAAGCGGGGTTCTCACCCCTCCACTTT. Translated: CASGQEAGFSPLHF.

This chain links TRBV11-2 with TRBJ2-1; 8 nucleotides line up with TRBD2. This CDR3 comprises 16 residues. V gave up 4 bases and J gave up 4 bases; unmatched junction bases: 9. Looked up from germline, CDR1 is SGHAT and CDR2 is FQNNGV. For the CDR3, the DNA is TGTGCCAGCAGCTCGGTCCGGGGGGGCCTGTACAATGAGCAGTTCTTC. Translating gives CASSSVRGGLYNEQFF.

The chain joins TRBV27 to TRBJ2-4; D is undetermined. CDR1 and CDR2 (germline): MNHEY, SMNVEV (reference sequence). The V end lost 6 bases, the J end lost 0 bases, and 12 bases lay between the germline ends. The CDR3 is 15 amino acids. Here the CDR3 reads CASSPITEAKNIQYF. The CDR3 region has the DNA TGTGCCAGCAGCCCGATTACAGAAGCCAAAAACATTCAGTACTTC.

This clonotype was observed at least ten times. The V call is TRBV29-1, the J call TRBJ2-5; 8 bases line up with TRBD2. V gave up 4 bases and J gave up 4 bases; unmatched junction bases: 5. Germline CDR1 and CDR2: SQVTM and ANQGSEA. This CDR3 contains 13 residues. The CDR3 is CSVVSGGGETQYF. Written as DNA, the CDR3 is TGCAGCGTTGTAAGCGGGGGTGGAGAGACCCAGTACTTC.

This rearrangement joins TRBV2 to TRBJ2-4; the D gene is possibly TRBD1 (6 bases). The J call is doubtful: the DNA matches TRBJ2-7 better. The V gene's germline CDR1 is SNHLY and CDR2 FYNNEI. This CDR3 contains 14 residues. CDR3 coding DNA: TGTGCTTCCTTCATCCGGGCAGGGGTGTACGAGCAGTACTTC. Translation gives CASFIRAGVYEQYF.

A remark on this clonotype: A junction boundary mismatches the germline segment, possibly from a read error. V is TRBV7-2 and J is TRBJ2-5; tentative D call: TRBD1 (6 bases). CDR3 length equals 13 residues. The germline CDR1 and CDR2 sequences are SGHTA and FQGNSA. The CDR3 loop is CAISVVGAETQYF. In nucleotides, the CDR3 is TGTGCCATCAGCGTAGTGGGGGCCGAGACCCAGTACTTC.

The chain employs TRBV12-3 or TRBV12-4 and TRBJ2-4, with 11 positions matching TRBD2. This CDR3 is built from 15 residues. The V segment lost 4 bases and the J segment 13 bases; nucleotides outside the gene matches: 12. DNA for the CDR3: TGTGCCAGCAGTTCCACAACTAGCGGGGGAGGTGAGCAGTACTTC. The encoded protein is CASSSTTSGGGEQYF.

The V and J genes are TRBV10-3 and TRBJ1-2, with D hard to call. The germline V gene encodes CDR1 ENHRY and CDR2 SYGVKD. Trimming stripped 4 bases from V and 0 bases from J, with 9 bases between. The CDR3 is made up of 14 amino acids. The chain's CDR3 is CAISGGDPNYGYTF. CDR3 coding DNA: TGTGCCATCAGTGGAGGTGATCCTAACTATGGCTACACCTTC.

V gene TRBV6-6 combines with J gene TRBJ2-4, with D possibly TRBD1 on 5 matching bases. Gene TRBJ2-7 matches the end of the DNA better, so the J call may be wrong. Germline V gene lookup returns CDR1 MNHNY and CDR2 SVGAGI (reference sequence). The CDR3 runs 14 residues. CDR3 sequence reads: CASSDSSTTYEQYF. Written as DNA, the CDR3 is TGTGCCAGCAGTGACAGCAGTACGACCTACGAGCAGTACTTC.

The chain has TRBV20-1 and TRBJ1-6, with D tentatively TRBD1 (5 bases). The CDR3 runs 14 residues. V was trimmed by 1 base and J by 6 bases, leaving 10 bases between them. The germline V gene has CDR1 DFQATT and CDR2 SNEGSKA (reference sequence). DNA of the CDR3: TGCAGTGCTAGAGCGGGGGTGGGTAATTCACCCCTCCACTTT. Encoded protein: CSARAGVGNSPLHF.

This clonotype was recorded a few times. CDR3 residues: CATSDPRGLETQYF. The DNA of the CDR3 is TGTGCCACCAGTGATCCCAGGGGGCTGGAGACCCAGTACTTC. The chain couples TRBV24-1 to TRBJ2-5; 8 bases agree with TRBD1. Germline V CDR1 and CDR2: KGHDR, SFDVKD. The CDR3 length is 14 residues. J gave up 5 bases and V 3 bases, and 4 bases lay outside the gene matches.

V usage is TRBV7-6 and J usage is TRBJ2-3; no firm D call. Germline V lookup: CDR1 SGHVS, CDR2 FNYEAQ. Between the trimmed V and J ends, which lost 5 bases and 7 bases, there was a span of 10 bases. The CDR3 totals 12 residues. CDR3 nucleotides: TGTGCCAGCAGCAACGAGGCAAATACGCAGTATTTT. Its translation: CASSNEANTQYF.

The V call is TRBV30, the J call TRBJ2-7, with D tentatively TRBD1 or TRBD2 (5 bases each). There are 14 residues in the CDR3. CDR1 and CDR2 from the germline V gene are GTSNPN and SVGIG (reference sequence). V lost 0 bases and J lost 7, with 16 bases in between. CDR3 coding DNA: TGTGCCTGGAGTGTGGACGGGGCCTACAATGAGCAGTACTTC. This codes for CAWSVDGAYNEQYF.

This clonotype turned up a few times. The gene calls are TRBV4-3 and TRBJ2-2, with D unclear. V was cut by 0 bases and J by 4 bases, with 12 bases left in between. The CDR3 totals 16 residues. CDR1 is LGHNA and CDR2 is YSLEER in the germline V gene. The CDR3 DNA sequence: TGCGCCAGCAGCCAAGATCGTAGCACCGGCACCGGGGAGCTGTTTTTT. This gives the protein CASSQDRSTGTGELFF.

This clonotype was recorded many times. In nucleotides, the CDR3 is TGTGCCAGCAGTTTAGACTATGGCTACACCTTC. This gives the protein CASSLDYGYTF. This sequence joins TRBV28 and TRBJ1-2, with unresolved D. Germline V gene sequence: CDR1 MDHEN, CDR2 SYDVKM. Trimming stripped 2 bases from V and 3 bases from J, with 1 base between. CDR3 length: 11 residues.

As to this clonotype: Germline and junction disagree at one end, which may indicate a read error. This chain joins TRBV7-7 and TRBJ2-5; no reliable D call. CDR1 SSHAT and CDR2 FNYEAQ come from the germline V gene (reference sequence). The CDR3 totals 14 residues. The CDR3 sequence is CASSLGPGQEAQYF. DNA of the CDR3: TGTGCCAGCAGCTTAGGTCCGGGCCAAGAGGCCCAGTACTTC.

This clonotype was detected a few times. The V and J genes are TRBV7-9 and TRBJ2-3, with TRBD2 as a possible D gene (6 bases). This CDR3 region has 13 residues. Germline CDR1 SEHNR, CDR2 FQNEAQ (reference sequence). V was shortened by 5 bases and J by 6 bases, with 12 bases between the two germline ends. CDR3 bases: TGTGCCAGCAGCGCCCGACTAGTGGATACGCAGTATTTT. It translates to CASSARLVDTQYF. The entire variable domain, with the rest obtained from reference TRBV7-9 and TRBJ2-3, is as follows: DTGVSQNPRHKITKRGQNVTFRCDPISEHNRLYWYRQTLGQGPEFLTYFQNEAQLEKSRLLSDRFSAERPKGSFSTLEIQRTEQGDSAMYLCASSARLVDTQYFGPGTRLTVL.

This clonotype was counted at least ten times. The chain links TRBV10-3 to TRBJ2-2, with D unclear. The CDR3 covers 12 residues. Germline V lookup: CDR1 ENHRY, CDR2 SYGVKD. The ends were cut back, 7 bases at V and 2 bases at J, with 5 bases in the middle. This CDR3 reads CAIKSNTGELFF. The DNA of the CDR3 is TGTGCCATCAAGAGCAACACCGGGGAGCTGTTTTTT.

The chain combines TRBV5-1 with TRBJ2-5, with 7 bases identical to TRBD1. There are 17 residues in the CDR3. From germline, CDR1 is SGHRS and CDR2 YFSETQ. With 4 bases clipped from V and 1 base from J, the junction kept 13 bases outside the gene matches. The DNA for the CDR3 is TGCGCCAGCAGCCCGCACCGGGACAGCCTCGGCCAAGAGACCCAGTACTTC. It codes for CASSPHRDSLGQETQYF.

The chain uses TRBV28 and TRBJ2-7; no definite D call. Near its end, the DNA agrees better with TRBJ2-5, so the J call may be wrong. This CDR3 comprises 13 residues. Germline V gene sequence: CDR1 MDHEN, CDR2 SYDVKM. CDR3 DNA: TGTGCCAGCAGTTTCGAGATTAGAAAGACCCAGTACTTC. Translated: CASSFEIRKTQYF.

This clonotype appeared a few times. The chain couples TRBV6-4 to TRBJ2-7; D is uncertain. CDR1 is MRHNA and CDR2 is SNTAGT in the germline V gene. This CDR3 region has 15 residues. Trimming pared 7 bases from V and 3 bases from J, leaving 19 bases between. CDR3 nucleotides: TGTGCCAGCACCGCCCAAAAAAAACCTCTCTACGAGCAGTACTTC. Translating it yields CASTAQKKPLYEQYF.

The chain carries TRBV11-2 and TRBJ2-3, with TRBD1 identical over 11 bases. Germline V gene sequence: CDR1 SGHAT, CDR2 FQNNGV. V dropped 7 bases and J dropped 5; count of bases not matched to a gene: 5. This CDR3 region has 14 residues. CDR3 region: CASTRTGGVDTQYF. DNA for the CDR3: TGTGCCAGCACCCGGACAGGGGGCGTAGATACGCAGTATTTT.

The rearrangement uses TRBV7-2 and TRBJ1-2; D gene ambiguous. The CDR3 totals 15 residues. Germline CDR1 SGHTA, CDR2 FQGNSA. V was pared by 7 bases and J by 6 bases, with 21 bases between. The CDR3 loop is CASTFKGDGTDGYTF. The CDR3 nucleotides are TGTGCCAGCACCTTTAAGGGCGATGGCACTGATGGCTACACCTTC.